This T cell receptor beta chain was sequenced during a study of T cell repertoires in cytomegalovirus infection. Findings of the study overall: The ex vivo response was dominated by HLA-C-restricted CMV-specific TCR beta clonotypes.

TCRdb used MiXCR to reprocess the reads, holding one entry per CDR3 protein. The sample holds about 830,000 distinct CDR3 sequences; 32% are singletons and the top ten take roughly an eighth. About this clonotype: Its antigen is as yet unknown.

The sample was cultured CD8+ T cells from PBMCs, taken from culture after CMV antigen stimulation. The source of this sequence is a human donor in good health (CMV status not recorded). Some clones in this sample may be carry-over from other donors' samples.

Here the CDR3 DNA reads TGTGCCAGCAGTCTACTCCCAGGGTTCAATAGCAATCAGCCCCAGCATTTT. This translates into CASSLLPGFNSNQPQHF. The chain recombines TRBV27 with TRBJ1-5; possible D gene TRBD1, 5 bases. Germline values: CDR1 MNHEY, CDR2 SMNVEV (reference sequence). The CDR3 spans 17 residues. V dropped 5 bases and J dropped 0 bases, with 17 bases sitting between them.